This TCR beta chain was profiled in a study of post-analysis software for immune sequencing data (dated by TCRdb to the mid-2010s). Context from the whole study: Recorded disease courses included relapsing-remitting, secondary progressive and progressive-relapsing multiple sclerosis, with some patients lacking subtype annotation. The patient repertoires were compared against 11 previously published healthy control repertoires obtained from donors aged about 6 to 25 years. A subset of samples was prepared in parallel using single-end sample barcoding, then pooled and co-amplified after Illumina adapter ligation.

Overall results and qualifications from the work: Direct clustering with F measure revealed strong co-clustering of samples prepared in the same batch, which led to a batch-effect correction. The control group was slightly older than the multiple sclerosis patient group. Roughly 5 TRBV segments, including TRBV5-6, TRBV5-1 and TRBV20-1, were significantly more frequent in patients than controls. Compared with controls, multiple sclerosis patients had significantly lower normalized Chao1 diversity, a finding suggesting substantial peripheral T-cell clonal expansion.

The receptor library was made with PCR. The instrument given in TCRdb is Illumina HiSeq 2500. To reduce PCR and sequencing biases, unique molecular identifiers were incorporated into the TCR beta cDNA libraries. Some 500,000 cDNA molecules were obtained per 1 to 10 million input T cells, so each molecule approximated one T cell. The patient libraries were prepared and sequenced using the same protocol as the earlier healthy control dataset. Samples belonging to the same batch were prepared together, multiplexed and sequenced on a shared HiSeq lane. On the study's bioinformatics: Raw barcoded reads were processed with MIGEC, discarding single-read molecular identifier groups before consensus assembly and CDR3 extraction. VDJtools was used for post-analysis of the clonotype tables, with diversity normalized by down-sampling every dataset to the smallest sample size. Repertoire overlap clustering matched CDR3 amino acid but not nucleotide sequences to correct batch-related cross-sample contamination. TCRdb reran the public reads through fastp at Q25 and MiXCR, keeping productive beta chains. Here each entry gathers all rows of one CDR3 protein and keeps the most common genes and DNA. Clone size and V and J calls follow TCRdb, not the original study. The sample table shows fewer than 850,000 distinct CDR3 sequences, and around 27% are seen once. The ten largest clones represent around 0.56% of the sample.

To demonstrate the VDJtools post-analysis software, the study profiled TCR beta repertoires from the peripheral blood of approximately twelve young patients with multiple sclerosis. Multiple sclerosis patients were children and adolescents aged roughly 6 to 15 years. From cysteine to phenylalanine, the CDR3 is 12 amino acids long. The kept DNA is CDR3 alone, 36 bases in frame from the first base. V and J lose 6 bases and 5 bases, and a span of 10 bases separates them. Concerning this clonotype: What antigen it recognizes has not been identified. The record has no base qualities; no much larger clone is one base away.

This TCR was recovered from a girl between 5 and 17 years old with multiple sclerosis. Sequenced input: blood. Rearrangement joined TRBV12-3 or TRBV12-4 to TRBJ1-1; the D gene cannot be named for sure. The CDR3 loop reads CASSARSTEAFF. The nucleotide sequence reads TGTGCCAGCAGCGCCCGGAGTACTGAAGCTTTCTTT.